Listed below are T cell receptor beta chains from one sample, sequenced in a study of human T cells and chemical hapten exposure. TCRdb itself ran the RACE reads through MiXCR, one entry per CDR3 protein. The profile covers about 60,000 distinct CDR3 sequences, with 9.3% appearing a single time and 13% taken by the ten largest. Sequenced here: whole blood, sampled in connection with sensitization to the hapten diphenylcyclopropenone (DPC). These receptors all come from a woman aged 40 to 50 with alopecia areata. Some clones in this sample may be carry-over from other donors' samples. Both conserved end residues are part of each CDR3. Clone size, where shown, is once, few, many, or a class for clones that have expanded.

size	V	length	J	CDR3
.	TRBV28	17	TRBJ2-3	CASSLKTSGERTDTQYF
few	TRBV6-1	12	TRBJ1-2	CASSDGLYGYTF
many	TRBV20-1	15	TRBJ2-3	CSALAGGPGTDTQYF
many	TRBV6-6	14	TRBJ2-5	CASSSSRDGTAQYF
many	TRBV29-1	10	TRBJ1-1	CSGGDTEAFF
few	TRBV6-6	14	TRBJ2-5	CASRAQSPKETQYF
many	TRBV30	13	TRBJ1-3	CAWSVGPGNTIYF
many	TRBV12-3/TRBV12-4	13	TRBJ1-2	CASSLSTGYGYTF
many	TRBV4-1	13	TRBJ2-5	CASSQEGRDSQYF
.	TRBV7-2	17	TRBJ2-5	CASSFSALAGRKETQYF
few	TRBV5-1	13	TRBJ2-1	CASSADLYNEQFF
many	TRBV7-2	14	TRBJ2-5	CASTPRGLQKTQYF
few	TRBV20-1	15	TRBJ2-1	CSASPPRGGRNEQFF
many	TRBV4-1	16	TRBJ2-6	CASSQADGAGANVLTF
many	TRBV6-1	13	TRBJ2-3	CASSDLTGDTQYF
many	TRBV20-1	15	TRBJ2-3	CSARDLQGRGDTQYF
few	TRBV7-2	14	TRBJ2-3	CASSPGLITDTQYF
.	TRBV4-1	15	TRBJ2-7	CASSQAQGFFYEQYF
many	TRBV28	13	TRBJ2-7	CASSPPPDYEQYF
few	TRBV7-6	13	TRBJ1-6	CASSLEGGSPLHF
many	TRBV20-1	14	TRBJ2-1	CSARTGGESDEQFF
few	TRBV7-9	11	TRBJ1-1	CASSFPGQAFF